The 8 T cell receptor beta chains listed next were all sequenced from one sample in a study of CD8 T cells in ankylosing spondylitis. Each CDR3 protein gets one entry after TCRdb re-called the 5' RACE reads with MiXCR. The sample records roughly 140,000 distinct CDR3 sequences, 40% to 50% being singletons. The sequenced sample was synovial fluid, either unsorted or a sorted T cell fraction (not recorded which). These receptors all stem from a male donor with ankylosing spondylitis.

This CDR3 reads CAWWDSLNTEAFF. In nucleotides, the CDR3 is TGTGCCTGGTGGGACAGCCTAAACACTGAAGCTTTCTTT. V usage is TRBV30 and J usage is TRBJ1-1, with TRBD1 identical over 7 bases. The junction had 5 bases not matched to a gene; V was cut back by 5 bases and J by 2 bases. Germline assignment: CDR1 GTSNPN and CDR2 SVGIG (reference sequence). The CDR3 totals 13 residues.

The J gene is TRBJ2-1, the V gene TRBV3-1; D perhaps matches TRBD2 (6 bases). V lost 3 bases to trimming and J lost 9 bases, with 18 bases between them. This CDR3 is built from 15 residues. Per germline, CDR1 LGHDT and CDR2 YNNKEL (reference sequence). The CDR3 loop is CASSQGRGPYGEQFF. CDR3 in DNA: TGTGCCAGCAGCCAGGGGCGGGGCCCCTACGGTGAGCAGTTCTTC.

J is TRBJ2-1 and V is TRBV12-3 or TRBV12-4; a possible D gene is TRBD2 (5 bases). Trimming stripped 3 bases from V and 0 bases from J, with 9 bases between. The CDR3 contains 15 residues. The CDR3 spells CASSLASLSYNEQFF. For the CDR3, the DNA is TGTGCCAGCAGTTTGGCTAGCCTCTCCTACAATGAGCAGTTCTTC.

V gene TRBV6-2 or TRBV6-3 combines with J gene TRBJ2-7; 10 bases agree with TRBD1. The CDR3 sequence is 15 residues long. Per the germline V gene, CDR1 is MNHEY and CDR2 is SVGEGT. V dropped 6 bases and J dropped 3; count of bases not matched to a gene: 8. The CDR3 nucleotides are TGTGCCAGCAGCGCCGGGACAGGGGACTACTACGAGCAGTACTTC. Translated: CASSAGTGDYYEQYF.

This clonotype was detected once. The V call is TRBV7-3, the J call TRBJ2-1; 11 nucleotides line up with TRBD2. With V trimmed by 0 bases and J by 5 bases, 18 bases remained unmatched. The CDR3 extends over 21 amino acids. The germline V gene has CDR1 SGHTA and CDR2 FQGTGA. Here the CDR3 reads CASSLTFWASGRSFPHNEQFF. The CDR3 DNA follows: TGTGCCAGCAGCTTAACCTTCTGGGCTAGCGGGAGGTCCTTCCCTCACAATGAGCAGTTCTTC.

V and J are TRBV6-1 and TRBJ2-7, with D possibly being TRBD2 (5 bases). V dropped 10 bases and J dropped 3 bases, with 22 bases sitting between them. The CDR3 totals 15 residues. Per germline, CDR1 MNHNS and CDR2 SASEGT. The CDR3 region has the DNA TGTGCCACCCTTCCAGAGGACTGGGATGGCTACGAGCAGTACTTC. It codes for CATLPEDWDGYEQYF.

CDR3 nucleotides: TGTGCCAGCAGCTACGGGACTAGCAGCACAGATACGCAGTATTTT. It specifies CASSYGTSSTDTQYF. The rearrangement joins TRBV7-7 to TRBJ2-3, with 9 bases fitting TRBD2. The V segment lost 4 bases and the J segment 0 bases; nucleotides outside the gene matches: 2. Germline CDR1 is SSHAT and CDR2 is FNYEAQ (reference sequence). The CDR3 is 15 amino acids.

The chain joins TRBV4-1 to TRBJ1-2; 8 nucleotides agree with TRBD1. Trimming cost V 0 bases and J 4 bases; bases outside gene matches: 7. The CDR3 runs 16 residues. Germline V lookup: CDR1 MGHRA, CDR2 YSYEKL. Written as DNA, the CDR3 is TGCGCCAGCAGCCAAGATGGGACAGGAGGGGCCTATGGCTACACCTTC. As protein: CASSQDGTGGAYGYTF.